The present T cell receptor (beta chain) was sequenced within a study of T cells in localized non-small cell lung cancer. Clones were read by immunoSEQ multiplex PCR, and TCRdb kept only the in-frame ones, dropping some. The sample yields about 40,000 clones, 70% to 90% seen once. This CDR3 contains 16 residues. CDR1 and CDR2 (germline): LGHNA, YSLEER. V lost 0 bases to trimming and J lost 5 bases, with 17 bases between them. This chain joins TRBV4-3 and TRBJ2-7, with a tentative D call TRBD1 (5 bases). The sample was peripheral blood, taken before any cancer treatment. This TCR derives from a man aged 40 to 70 with stage I lung adenocarcinoma. CDR3 residues: CASSQDRGQGADEQYF. The CDR3 region has the DNA TGCGCCAGCAGCCAAGATAGAGGTCAGGGTGCCGACGAGCAGTACTTC.